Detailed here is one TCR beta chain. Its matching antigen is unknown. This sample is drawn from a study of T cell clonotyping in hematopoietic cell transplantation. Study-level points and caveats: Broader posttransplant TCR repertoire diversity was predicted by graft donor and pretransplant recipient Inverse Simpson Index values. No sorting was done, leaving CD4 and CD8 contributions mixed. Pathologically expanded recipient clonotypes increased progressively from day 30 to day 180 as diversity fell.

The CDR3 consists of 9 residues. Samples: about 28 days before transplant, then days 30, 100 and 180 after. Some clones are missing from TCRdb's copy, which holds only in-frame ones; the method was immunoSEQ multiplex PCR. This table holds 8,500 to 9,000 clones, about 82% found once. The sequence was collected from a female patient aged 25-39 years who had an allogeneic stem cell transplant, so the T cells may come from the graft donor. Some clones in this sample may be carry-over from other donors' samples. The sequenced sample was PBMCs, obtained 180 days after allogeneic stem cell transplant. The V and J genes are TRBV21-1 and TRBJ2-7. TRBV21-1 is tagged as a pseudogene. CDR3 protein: CARSYEQYF. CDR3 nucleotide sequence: TGTGCCCGATCCTACGAGCAGTACTTC.